The entry below gives a single TCR beta chain sequence along with its context. Original processing notes: With immunoSEQ giving junction-only sequences and no quality scores, filtering differed. This table comes from immunoSEQ multiplex PCR, and its TCRdb copy is limited to in-frame clones, with some not included. Clone size and the V and J calls come from that table; the DNA yielded D and trimming. The sample records under 600,000 clones, 95% to 98% being singletons. This sample was taken from a study of shared clonotypes between healthy human individuals. Terminally differentiated effector memory CD45RA+ cells were left out of the naive CD8 fraction, which was CD45RO-negative and positively selected for CCR7. The CDR3 is made up of 12 amino acids. Germline V lookup: CDR1 MRHNA, CDR2 SNTAGT. Trimming pared 0 bases from V and 8 bases from J, leaving 5 bases between.

The sample consisted of naive CD8+ T cells sorted from blood. The receptor was isolated from a man aged 25-45 years in good health. The rearrangement uses TRBV6-4 and TRBJ2-1, with D hard to call. The CDR3 spells CASSDSGDEQFF. CDR3 sequence (DNA): TGTGCCAGCAGTGACTCAGGTGATGAGCAGTTCTTC.